This T cell receptor beta chain was captured in a study of blood T cell repertoires in COVID-19 (TCRdb year 2020). For the wider study: Samples covering the acute and convalescent phases of COVID-19 were provided by collaborators in the United States, Italy and Spain. The prospective study material was composed of cDNA or gDNA derived from T cells, B-cell-depleted T cells, or PBMCs. The dataset comprised deeply sampled blood TCRbeta repertoires from subjects exposed to, actively infected with, or recovered from COVID-19. The repertoires were released in a freely available public database intended as a resource for research on the immune response to SARS-CoV-2. Samples were obtained from the ongoing ImmuneRACE study (first 160 participants) and from 950 to 1,500 subjects provided by 6 global collaborators. A de-identified subject ID, COVID-19 status, age in years and sex were almost always included in the sample metadata. Where HLA class I and class II types were available, the types were taken from metadata supplied by the sample provider, not from assay-based typing. Overall study results and their limits: The amount of clinical and demographic metadata varied by source and participant and was provided uncurated.

Regarding this clone: The antigen it recognizes is unknown. Base qualities are not at hand, and no much larger clone is one base apart.

The CDR3 runs 15 amino acids, cysteine and phenylalanine included. CDR3 DNA is the only sequence kept; it has 45 bases, read in frame from the first base. The V end gives up 4 bases and the J end 1 base, leaving 4 bases in the junction not matched to a gene. Reading the germline V gene (reference sequence) gives CDR1 MNHEY and CDR2 SMNVEV. Collaborating institutions collected whole blood in K2EDTA tubes following their own protocols. For TCRbeta analysis, collaborators shipped samples as frozen whole blood, isolated PBMCs, or DNA extracted from either of those sample types. The immunoSEQ Assay, a bias-controlled multiplex PCR, was used to amplify TCRbeta CDR3 regions from genomic DNA. On the study's bioinformatics: The number of nucleated cells in each sample was estimated from the amplification of reference gene primers within the assay. To quantify the absolute abundance of each unique TCRbeta CDR3 rearrangement, sequence reads were collapsed and filtered. Productive Simpson clonality was computed per sample as the square root of Simpson's diversity index over productive rearrangements. Imported from immuneACCESS, the table was reduced by TCRdb to in-frame sequences with V and J called. These copies leave out some clones; in studies compared against another copy, an unresolved V gene accounts for under half, and the cause of the remainder is not known. The V and J calls and clone size are taken from that table; D and trimming were inferred from the DNA. The sample yields about 100,000 clones; approximately 90% were counted once. The top ten clones comprise 0.97% of the sample.

The sequence joins TRBV27 to TRBJ1-2; 9 nucleotides in the junction match TRBD1. This receptor was identified in a man aged 55-75 years with acute or convalescent COVID-19. Specimen: peripheral blood. The nucleotide sequence is given as TGTGCCAGCAGTTCCAGGACAGGGGTTAACTATGGCTACACCTTC. Its protein is CASSSRTGVNYGYTF.